This note documents a single T cell receptor beta chain sequence. This specimen belongs to a study of shared clonotypes between healthy human individuals. This CDR3 spans 15 amino acids. Germline CDR1 and CDR2: MDHEN and SYDVKM. V dropped 10 bases and J dropped 2 bases, with 21 bases sitting between them. TCRdb's table, derived via immunoSEQ multiplex PCR, lists solely in-frame clones and lacks some. The sample contains approximately 720,000 clones, just over 90% of which appear only once. As defined, naive CD8 cells were CD45RO-negative and positively selected for CCR7, with terminally differentiated effector memory CD45RA+ cells excluded.

The sequence derives from a man aged 25 to 40 in good health. The material sequenced was naive CD8+ T cells sorted from blood. The chain employs TRBV28 and TRBJ2-7; no definite D call. CDR3 residues: CATRRGPSGAYEQYF. The CDR3 DNA is TGTGCCACCCGGCGCGGCCCCTCTGGAGCCTACGAGCAGTACTTC.